Listed below are T cell receptor beta chains from one sample, sequenced in a study of cytomegalovirus exposure and HLA in healthy donors. The protocol was immunoSEQ multiplex PCR, while the TCRdb copy is restricted to in-frame clones and leaves out a portion. Here the sample spans some 200,000 clones, around 77% being singletons. Sequenced: PBMCs. Receptor source: a woman in her twenties or thirties in good health and CMV-seropositive. CDR3s include the opening cysteine and the closing phenylalanine or tryptophan. The D gene is left open where the match is weak. Clone size is given for some rows only: seen once, a few or many times, or a class if the clone is expanded.

v_gene	abundance	j_gene	d_gene	CDR3nt	CDR3aa
TRBV5-1	NA	TRBJ1-1	TRBD1	TGCGCCAGCAGCTTGGGAACAGGGGTTGCCGCTGAAGCTTTCTTT	CASSLGTGVAAEAFF
TRBV2	NA	TRBJ2-2	TRBD1	TGTGCCAGCCGTCGACAGGGCCCAAACACCGGGGAGCTGTTTTTT	CASRRQGPNTGELFF
TRBV28	NA	TRBJ2-3	NA	TGTGCCAGCAGTTTAGAGTGGGATACGCAGTATTTT	CASSLEWDTQYF
TRBV5-8	once	TRBJ2-4	NA	TGTGCCAGCAGCTCGGGGGTGTGGGCCAAAAACATTCAGTACTTC	CASSSGVWAKNIQYF
TRBV19	NA	TRBJ1-5	NA	TGTGCCAGTAGCCCACAGGGCTTTAGCAATCAGCCCCAGCATTTT	CASSPQGFSNQPQHF
TRBV19	NA	TRBJ2-1	TRBD1	TGTGCCAGTAGTATGGGACAGGGGGCCAGTGAGCAGTTCTTC	CASSMGQGASEQFF
TRBV7-9	NA	TRBJ1-6	TRBD1	TGTGCCAGCAGCTTAGCGCGCACGTTACCGGGACAGCCGAATTCACCCCTCCACTTT	CASSLARTLPGQPNSPLHF
TRBV5-1	once	TRBJ2-5	TRBD2	TGCGCCAGCAGCTTGGCCGGCGGGGGGGATCAAGAGACCCAGTACTTC	CASSLAGGGDQETQYF
TRBV5-5	NA	TRBJ1-1	TRBD1	TGTGCCAGCAGCTGGGAGGACAGGGCGGCTAACACTGAAGCTTTCTTT	CASSWEDRAANTEAFF
TRBV7-9	once	TRBJ1-1	NA	TGTGCCAGCAGCCCCATGGGGGGTTCCACTGAAGCTTTCTTT	CASSPMGGSTEAFF
TRBV9	NA	TRBJ2-5	NA	TGTGCCAGCAGCCCTAGGACAGCTTTGCAAGAGACCCAGTACTTC	CASSPRTALQETQYF
TRBV7-9	NA	TRBJ2-4	TRBD1	TGTGCCAGCAGCTCACATACAGGGGCGCTAGCCAAAAACATTCAGTACTTC	CASSSHTGALAKNIQYF
TRBV29-1	NA	TRBJ1-5	NA	TGCAGCGTTGCAGGGTCTAATTTCGGTCAGCCCCAGCATTTT	CSVAGSNFGQPQHF
TRBV28	NA	TRBJ1-5	TRBD1	TGTGCCAGCAGTTCGACAGGGGGTGGTCAGCCCCAGCATTTT	CASSSTGGGQPQHF
TRBV5-1	NA	TRBJ2-1	NA	TGCGCCAGCAGCTTTCAATATTCGGGAACCAACAATGAGCAGTTCTTC	CASSFQYSGTNNEQFF
TRBV28	NA	TRBJ2-2	TRBD2	TGTGCCAGCAGTTTTCGGGAGGGGCAGAAGAACACCGGGGAGCTGTTTTTT	CASSFREGQKNTGELFF
TRBV14	NA	TRBJ1-1	TRBD1	TGTGCCAGCAGCCAAGCCCCAAGACAGGGAGCGGAGACTGAAGCTTTCTTT	CASSQAPRQGAETEAFF
TRBV7-9	NA	TRBJ1-4	NA	TGTGCCAGCGGCTACAGGGACAATAATGAAAAACTGTTTTTT	CASGYRDNNEKLFF
TRBV27	NA	TRBJ1-2	NA	TGTGCCAGCAGTTCGGCAGGGGCTGACTACTATGGCTACACCTTC	CASSSAGADYYGYTF
TRBV12-5	NA	TRBJ1-1	NA	TGTGCTAGTGGTTTGGTAGGACGCGAAGGGGCAGCCGCGAACACTGAAGCTTTCTTT	CASGLVGREGAAANTEAFF
TRBV5-4	NA	TRBJ2-1	NA	TGTGCCAGCAGCTCAGACAAAGCCTACAATGAGCAGTTCTTC	CASSSDKAYNEQFF
TRBV28	NA	TRBJ1-3	NA	TGTGCCAGCAGCCGAACAGGCTCTGGAAACACCATATATTTT	CASSRTGSGNTIYF
TRBV7-9	NA	TRBJ1-2	TRBD1	TGTGCCAGCAGCTCTTCGGCGTTGGGGACAGGGTTTGGCTACACCTTC	CASSSSALGTGFGYTF
TRBV5-6	NA	TRBJ2-3	NA	TGTGCCAGCAGCCCTACCGACAGGAGAGCGGATACGCAGTATTTT	CASSPTDRRADTQYF
TRBV9	NA	TRBJ2-5	TRBD2	TGTGCCAGCAGCGTAGGGGCTAGCGGGAGCCAAGAGACCCAGTACTTC	CASSVGASGSQETQYF
TRBV5-6	NA	TRBJ2-1	TRBD1	TGTGCCAGCAGCTTGGAACAGGGGGCGAGAAAGTTCAATGAGCAGTTCTTC	CASSLEQGARKFNEQFF
TRBV21-1	NA	TRBJ1-5	NA	TGTGCCAGCAGCAAAGCCCAAGGTTTATATCCGGGACAGAAAAACAATCAGCCCCAGCATTTT	CASSKAQGLYPGQKNNQPQHF
TRBV5-1	NA	TRBJ2-5	TRBD1	TGCGCCAGCCAGACGACAGGGGGGAAAGAGACCCAGTACTTC	CASQTTGGKETQYF
TRBV14	NA	TRBJ2-3	NA	TGTGCCAGCAGCCAAGACAGGGGAGATACGCAGTATTTT	CASSQDRGDTQYF
TRBV7-2	once	TRBJ1-1	NA	TGTGCCAGCAGGGGCGACAGTGTGAACACTGAAGCTTTCTTT	CASRGDSVNTEAFF
TRBV2	few	TRBJ1-5	NA	TGTGCCAGTGTCGAGGTTTACAATCAGCCCCAGCATTTT	CASVEVYNQPQHF
TRBV5-6	NA	TRBJ2-5	NA	TGTGCCAGCAGCCTTACAGGGCTGGAGACCCAGTACTTC	CASSLTGLETQYF
TRBV12-5	NA	TRBJ2-3	TRBD1	TGTGCTAGTGGTTCTTGGGACAGGGCAGATACGCAGTATTTT	CASGSWDRADTQYF
TRBV5-5	NA	TRBJ2-6	TRBD1	TGTGCCAGCACCCAGACAGGGGACGGGGCCAACGTCCTGACTTTC	CASTQTGDGANVLTF
TRBV23-1	NA	TRBJ1-1	TRBD1	TGCGCCAGCAGTCAATCCGGGACAGGGGGGAACACTGAAGCTTTCTTT	CASSQSGTGGNTEAFF
TRBV4-3	once	TRBJ2-5	TRBD2	TGCGCCAGCAGCCAAGGGGAGGGAGGGGTCCAAGAGACCCAGTACTTC	CASSQGEGGVQETQYF
TRBV5-6	few	TRBJ2-2	TRBD1	TGTGCCAGCAGCTTGGCAGGGGGACAGGGGCATACCGGGGAGCTGTTTTTT	CASSLAGGQGHTGELFF
TRBV5-1	NA	TRBJ2-7	NA	TGCGCCAGCAGCTTGCAAACCGTCTCAGGCCACGAGCAGTACTTC	CASSLQTVSGHEQYF
TRBV2	few	TRBJ1-4	TRBD1	TGTGCCAGCAGTCTCCGGGACAGGGCCAATGAAAAACTGTTTTTT	CASSLRDRANEKLFF
TRBV27	NA	TRBJ2-3	TRBD2	TGTGCCAGCAGTTTATTAACTAGCGGGGACCACACAGATACGCAGTATTTT	CASSLLTSGDHTDTQYF
TRBV5-1	NA	TRBJ2-5	TRBD1	TGCGCCAGCAGCCTGACAGGGGAAGAGACCCAGTACTTC	CASSLTGEETQYF
TRBV5-1	NA	TRBJ2-3	TRBD2	TGCGCCAGCAGCTTGGCCGCGGAGCGGGGGGGGAATACGCAGTATTTT	CASSLAAERGGNTQYF
TRBV5-4	NA	TRBJ1-3	NA	TGTGCCAGCAGCTTGGCAAGGTCAGGGACTGGAAACACCATATATTTT	CASSLARSGTGNTIYF
TRBV7-9	NA	TRBJ1-3	NA	TGTGCCAGCAGCTTAGGACACCGCAGCTCTGGAAACACCATATATTTT	CASSLGHRSSGNTIYF
TRBV9	NA	TRBJ1-2	TRBD1	TGTGCCAGCAGCGTGGGGACAGGGAGAGGCTATGGCTACACCTTC	CASSVGTGRGYGYTF
TRBV30	NA	TRBJ1-2	NA	TGTGCCTGGAATGTTCAGACACAATCCTATGGCTACACCTTC	CAWNVQTQSYGYTF
TRBV6-1	NA	TRBJ1-1	TRBD1	TGTGCCAGCAGTTCGGGACAGGGAGGATTTGAAGCTTTCTTT	CASSSGQGGFEAFF
TRBV28	NA	TRBJ1-1	NA	TGTGCCAGCAGCCCCTCGGTCACTGAAGCTTTCTTT	CASSPSVTEAFF
TRBV6-6	once	TRBJ1-2	TRBD1	TGTGCCAGCAGTGGAGGGGGCGGCTACACCTTC	CASSGGGGYTF
TRBV6-4	NA	TRBJ2-5	NA	TGTGCCAGCACCGAGAACCAAGAGACCCAGTACTTC	CASTENQETQYF
TRBV11-2	NA	TRBJ2-3	NA	TGTGCCAGCAGCTTAGGGGCCCGAGCTGCAGATACGCAGTATTTT	CASSLGARAADTQYF
TRBV7-2	NA	TRBJ1-1	NA	TGTGCCAGCAGCTTACTCGCGGGGTTTGAGGCTTTCTTT	CASSLLAGFEAFF
TRBV7-2	once	TRBJ2-7	TRBD2	TGTGCCAGCAGCCCACGGACTAGCGGAGCCCCCCCTGGCGAGCAGTACTTC	CASSPRTSGAPPGEQYF